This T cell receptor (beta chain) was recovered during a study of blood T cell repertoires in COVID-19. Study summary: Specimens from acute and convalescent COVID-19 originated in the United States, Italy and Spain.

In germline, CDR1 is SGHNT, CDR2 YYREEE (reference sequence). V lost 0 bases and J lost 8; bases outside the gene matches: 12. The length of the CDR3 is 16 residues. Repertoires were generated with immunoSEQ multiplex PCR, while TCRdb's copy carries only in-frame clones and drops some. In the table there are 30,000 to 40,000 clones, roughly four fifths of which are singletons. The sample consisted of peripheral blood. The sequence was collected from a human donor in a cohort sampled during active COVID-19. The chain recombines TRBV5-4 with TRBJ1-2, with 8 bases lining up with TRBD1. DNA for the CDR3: TGTGCCAGCAGCTTGGAGGGCACAGGGGGAGTAAGGGGCTACACCTTC. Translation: CASSLEGTGGVRGYTF.